The next 31 T cell receptor beta chains were all read from a single sample in a study of blood T cell repertoires in COVID-19. The assay was immunoSEQ multiplex PCR, and TCRdb's table has in-frame clones only and misses some. Among fewer than 300,000 clones listed, 80% to 90% were seen once. Sequencing was performed on peripheral blood. Source of these receptors: a woman aged 45-59 years with COVID-19, enrolled during active disease.

The chain couples TRBV27 to TRBJ1-1; D might be TRBD1 (5 bases). From germline, CDR1 is MNHEY and CDR2 SMNVEV (reference sequence). V shed 3 bases and J shed 2 bases, with 16 bases lying between them. The CDR3 has 16 residues. The CDR3 DNA follows: TGTGCCAGCAGTTTTGGGAGGCACAGGATCAACACTGAAGCTTTCTTT. This sequence encodes CASSFGRHRINTEAFF.

The chain uses TRBV4-1 and TRBJ2-1; 9 bases map to TRBD2. Germline V gene sequence: CDR1 MGHRA, CDR2 YSYEKL. V shed 1 base and J 4 bases; nucleotides not matched to a gene: 8. This CDR3 has 17 residues. The CDR3 is CASSQVVAGVSYNEQFF. For the CDR3, the DNA is TGCGCCAGCAGCCAAGTGGTAGCGGGAGTATCTTACAATGAGCAGTTCTTC.

This chain connects TRBV5-5 to TRBJ2-7; D is possibly TRBD2 (7 bases). Trimming removed 5 bases at V and 2 bases at J, with 11 bases between. Germline CDR1 reads SGHKS; CDR2 reads YYEKEE (reference sequence). The CDR3 sequence is 13 residues long. The CDR3 reads CASREGGPYEQYF. Here the CDR3 DNA reads TGTGCCAGCAGGGAGGGGGGGCCCTACGAGCAGTACTTC.

The chain combines TRBV24-1 with TRBJ1-2; 7 positions agree with TRBD1. With V trimmed by 3 bases and J by 8 bases, 2 bases remained unmatched. The CDR3 consists of 12 residues. Germline CDR1 is KGHDR and CDR2 is SFDVKD. The CDR3 reads CATSDTDRGYTF. The CDR3 DNA reads as TGTGCCACCAGTGATACGGACAGGGGCTACACCTTC.

The chain is built from TRBV4-1 and TRBJ1-1; possibly TRBD1 for D (5 bases). Germline V gene sequence: CDR1 MGHRA, CDR2 YSYEKL. The CDR3 has 13 amino acids. With 4 bases removed from V and 6 bases from J, the gap between germline ends came to 12 bases. Here the CDR3 reads CASSLGGTPEAFF. The DNA for the CDR3 is TGCGCCAGCAGCCTCGGGGGTACACCTGAAGCTTTCTTT.

V gene TRBV10-2 combines with J gene TRBJ1-1, with TRBD1 matching 9 bases. The trim removed 8 bases at V and 1 base at J, leaving 2 bases unmatched. The CDR3 is made up of 13 amino acids. The germline CDR1 and CDR2 sequences are WSHSY and SAAADI. For the CDR3, the DNA is TGCGCCAGCGACAGGGGGAGGAACACTGAAGCTTTCTTT. It encodes CASDRGRNTEAFF.

The CDR3 protein is CASSIQGGTEAFF. Here the CDR3 DNA reads TGTGCCAGTAGTATTCAGGGGGGCACTGAAGCTTTCTTT. The V call is TRBV19, the J call TRBJ1-1, with 7 nucleotides matching TRBD1. The germline gives CDR1 LNHDA, CDR2 SQIVND (reference sequence). The CDR3 sequence is 13 residues long. V shed 3 bases and J 4 bases; nucleotides not matched to a gene: 2.

This chain uses TRBV7-2 with TRBJ2-1; D may be TRBD1 (6 bases). V gave up 1 base and J gave up 3 bases, with 10 bases separating them. CDR1 is SGHTA and CDR2 is FQGNSA in the germline V gene. The length of the CDR3 is 15 residues. The CDR3, as DNA: TGTGCCAGCAGCTTAGTTAGGACAGTCTACAATGAGCAGTTCTTC. Translating it yields CASSLVRTVYNEQFF.

This chain links TRBV19 with TRBJ2-1; TRBD2 might be the D (6 bases). Trimming shortened V by 3 bases and J by 8 bases, and 23 bases separated the two germline ends. Germline-derived CDR1 and CDR2 are LNHDA and SQIVND (reference sequence). CDR3 length equals 17 residues. DNA for the CDR3: TGTGCCAGTAGTATCACAAGAATCGCGGGATACTCCCATGAGCAGTTCTTC. Translation gives CASSITRIAGYSHEQFF.

The chain has TRBV5-1 and TRBJ2-3; possible D gene TRBD2, 5 bases. The germline V gene encodes CDR1 SGHRS and CDR2 YFSETQ. The CDR3 is made up of 14 amino acids. V was shortened by 2 bases and J by 2 bases, with 9 bases between the two germline ends. The CDR3 DNA is TGCGCCAGCAGCTTCGTGGGAGTCACAGATACGCAGTATTTT. It specifies CASSFVGVTDTQYF.

V gene TRBV18 combines with J gene TRBJ1-3; D is possibly TRBD1 (5 bases). CDR1 KGHSH and CDR2 LQKENI come from the germline V gene. V was cut by 4 bases and J by 3 bases, with 16 bases left in between. The CDR3 consists of 16 residues. The CDR3 nucleotides read TGTGCCAGCTCACAACAGGCAATCTCACTTGGAAACACCATATATTTT. Translating gives CASSQQAISLGNTIYF.

The genes are TRBV3-1 (or the pseudogene TRBV3-2) and TRBJ2-7; 8 bases fit TRBD2. CDR1 and CDR2 (germline): LGHDT, YNNKEL (reference sequence). The CDR3 extends over 13 amino acids. V lost 3 bases to trimming and J lost 3 bases; unmatched junction nucleotides: 1. This CDR3 is CASSHGGGYEQYF. CDR3 in DNA: TGTGCCAGCAGCCACGGGGGGGGCTACGAGCAGTACTTC.

There are a few counts of this clone. The gene calls are TRBV11-3 and TRBJ2-1, with TRBD2 as a possible D gene (6 bases). V was clipped by 5 bases and J by 3 bases, with 14 bases between them. This CDR3 contains 15 residues. Germline V gene lookup returns CDR1 SGHNT and CDR2 YENEEA. CDR3 nucleotides: TGTGCCAGCAGCAAAACGGGAGATATCTACAATGAGCAGTTCTTC. Amino acid sequence: CASSKTGDIYNEQFF.

This clone came up a few times. In nucleotides, the CDR3 is TGTGCCACAACGGCCCGGGGGACTAGCGGGAGGACTAGCACAGATACGCAGTATTTT. Translated, it gives CATTARGTSGRTSTDTQYF. The rearrangement links TRBV28 to TRBJ2-3, with TRBD2 identical over 15 bases. Per germline, CDR1 MDHEN and CDR2 SYDVKM. This CDR3 spans 19 amino acids. V was pared by 10 bases and J by 0 bases, with 14 bases of the junction left unmatched.

The rearrangement joins TRBV27 to TRBJ2-7; no clear D. The CDR3 contains 12 residues. CDR1 and CDR2 (germline): MNHEY, SMNVEV (reference sequence). V was cut by 5 bases and J by 7 bases, with 12 bases left in between. This chain's CDR3 is CASSPLRGEQYF. The CDR3 region has the DNA TGTGCCAGCAGTCCTCTCAGAGGAGAGCAGTACTTC.

The genes are TRBV7-9 and TRBJ1-2, with D unresolved. CDR1 is SEHNR and CDR2 is FQNEAQ in the germline V gene (reference sequence). There are 14 residues in the CDR3. Trimming shortened V by 5 bases and J by 7 bases, and 17 bases separated the two germline ends. The CDR3 reads CASSGVPTAGGYTF. As DNA, the CDR3 is TGTGCCAGCAGCGGGGTACCGACGGCGGGTGGCTACACCTTC.

CDR3 loop: CASSFLAGVTDTQYF. The CDR3 bases are TGTGCCAGCAGTTTCCTGGCGGGAGTAACAGATACGCAGTATTTT. This rearrangement joins TRBV27 to TRBJ2-3; TRBD2 aligns across 7 bases. This CDR3 contains 15 residues. Germline CDR1 and CDR2: MNHEY and SMNVEV (reference sequence). Unmatched junction bases numbered 6, after V lost 3 bases and J lost 3 bases.

This chain joins TRBV19 and TRBJ2-6; 10 bases map to TRBD1. Germline CDR1 and CDR2: LNHDA and SQIVND (reference sequence). V shed 3 bases and J 2 bases; nucleotides not matched to a gene: 4. This CDR3 region has 17 residues. CDR3 sequence (DNA): TGTGCCAGTAGTATCCGCGGACAGGGGGCTGGGGCCAACGTCCTGACTTTC. Protein: CASSIRGQGAGANVLTF.

The gene calls are TRBV23-1 and TRBJ2-1; tentative D call: TRBD1 (6 bases). TRBV23-1 is annotated as an ORF whose role is uncertain. Trimming stripped 7 bases from V and 4 bases from J, with 20 bases between. The CDR3 loop spans 16 amino acids. CDR3 DNA sequence: TGCGCCAGCATGAGGGGACACAGGGCCGAATACAATGAGCAGTTCTTC. Translated: CASMRGHRAEYNEQFF.

The chain combines TRBV3-1 (or the pseudogene TRBV3-2) with TRBJ2-2; D may correspond to TRBD1 or TRBD2 (6 bases each). The CDR3 runs 15 residues. V was clipped by 5 bases and J by 1 base, with 11 bases between them. Germline-derived CDR1 and CDR2 are LGHDT and YNNKEL (reference sequence). CDR3 nucleotide sequence: TGTGCCAGCAGCAAAGGGGGAGGGAACACCGGGGAGCTGTTTTTT. Translating it yields CASSKGGGNTGELFF.

The CDR3 sequence: CASSLIFSGQTNYGYTF. CDR3 in DNA: TGTGCCAGCAGCTTAATATTTTCGGGACAGACTAACTATGGCTACACCTTC. The chain recombines TRBV7-8 with TRBJ1-2; 7 bases align to TRBD1. The length of the CDR3 is 17 residues. CDR1 is SGHVS, CDR2 FQNEAQ, per germline. J lost 0 bases, V lost 2 bases, and 9 bases had no gene match.

The chain recombines TRBV24-1 with TRBJ2-1; 9 bases line up with TRBD1. V dropped 10 bases and J dropped 9; count of bases not matched to a gene: 6. Germline-derived CDR1 and CDR2 are KGHDR and SFDVKD. This CDR3 contains 12 residues. The CDR3, as DNA: TGTGCCACGATGGACAGGGGAGGTGAGCAGTTCTTC. Amino acid sequence: CATMDRGGEQFF.

V and J are TRBV6-5 and TRBJ2-1, with 7 bases aligning to TRBD1. The CDR3 has 14 amino acids. The germline V gene has CDR1 MNHEY and CDR2 SVGAGI. Trimming removed 5 bases from V and 6 bases from J; junction bases left unmatched: 7. The CDR3 loop reads CASSRDRASNEQFF. CDR3 in DNA: TGTGCCAGCAGTAGAGACAGGGCTTCCAATGAGCAGTTCTTC.

This sequence joins TRBV14 and TRBJ2-3; tentative D call: TRBD1 (6 bases). The CDR3 contains 18 residues. Germline V lookup: CDR1 SGHDN, CDR2 FVKESK. Trimming left V 0 bases short and J 1 base short, with 17 bases between. CDR3 sequence (DNA): TGTGCCAGCAGCCAAGATAAGAGGGGGTTGGGCGGCACAGATACGCAGTATTTT. It specifies CASSQDKRGLGGTDTQYF.

The J gene is TRBJ2-2, the V gene TRBV29-1; 9 bases line up with TRBD2. Germline CDR1 SQVTM, CDR2 ANQGSEA. J lost 6 bases, V lost 4 bases, and 6 bases had no gene match. The CDR3 is 14 residues long. CDR3 in amino acids: CSVVVAGVAGELFF. For the CDR3, the DNA is TGCAGCGTTGTTGTAGCGGGAGTGGCCGGGGAGCTGTTTTTT.

This chain joins TRBV3-1 (or the pseudogene TRBV3-2) and TRBJ2-3, with TRBD1 identical over 7 bases. CDR1 and CDR2 from the germline V gene are LGHDT and YNNKEL (reference sequence). The trim removed 3 bases at V and 4 bases at J, leaving 10 bases unmatched. The CDR3 totals 16 residues. The CDR3 nucleotides are TGTGCCAGCAGCCATCGCAGGGGGTTCAGGGCAGATACGCAGTATTTT. This gives the protein CASSHRRGFRADTQYF.

The rearrangement links TRBV20-1 to TRBJ1-2; D gene uncertain. Germline V CDR1 and CDR2: DFQATT, SNEGSKA (reference sequence). Deletions cut 3 bases from V and 3 bases from J, with 8 bases between. This CDR3 has 12 residues. The CDR3 here is CSASSSDYGYTF. CDR3 bases: TGCAGTGCTAGTTCGTCCGACTATGGCTACACCTTC.

The genes are TRBV6-5 and TRBJ1-1, with unresolved D. This CDR3 comprises 14 residues. The germline V and J ends were trimmed by 8 bases and 4 bases, with 17 bases remaining between them. CDR1 is MNHEY and CDR2 is SVGAGI in the germline V gene. CDR3 bases: TGTGCCAGCCTTTTTGGACTGGGAGCCACTGAAGCTTTCTTT. Its translation: CASLFGLGATEAFF.

Worth noting for this clone: At the DNA level, this CDR3 is encoded by other sequences in the same sample as well. The chain joins TRBV27 to TRBJ2-2; D is unresolved. CDR1 is MNHEY, CDR2 SMNVEV, per germline (reference sequence). V was clipped by 2 bases and J by 5 bases, with 6 bases between them. The CDR3 runs 13 residues. The CDR3 DNA follows: TGTGCCAGCAGTTTAGGGCGAACCGGGGAGCTGTTTTTT. Translating gives CASSLGRTGELFF.

The chain recombines TRBV3-1 (or the pseudogene TRBV3-2) with TRBJ1-1; D unresolved. Looked up from germline, CDR1 is LGHDT and CDR2 is YNNKEL (reference sequence). V dropped 4 bases and J dropped 0 bases, with 12 bases sitting between them. The CDR3 runs to 15 residues. In DNA, the CDR3 is TGTGCCAGCAGCCGGGCAGACCTTATGAACACTGAAGCTTTCTTT. Encoded protein: CASSRADLMNTEAFF.

V gene TRBV19 combines with J gene TRBJ2-7; tentatively, D is TRBD1 (6 bases). CDR3 length: 15 amino acids. CDR1 LNHDA and CDR2 SQIVND come from the germline V gene (reference sequence). V lost 1 base to trimming and J lost 0 bases, with 10 bases between them. The CDR3 DNA is TGTGCCAGTAGTATAGTTGGACAGTCCTCCTACGAGCAGTACTTC. Its protein product is CASSIVGQSSYEQYF.